This TCR beta chain came from a study of radiotherapy plus CTLA-4 blockade in lung cancer. Study-wide context: In about 20% of patients, objective responses were seen; around 31% had disease control.

Germline V CDR1 and CDR2: SEHNR, FQNEAQ (reference sequence). Trimming at V came to 8 bases and at J to 8 bases, leaving 11 bases not matched to a gene. The length of the CDR3 is 15 residues. CTLA-4 blockade using ipilimumab, together with focal radiation, was received by patients with chemo-refractory metastatic non-small-cell lung cancer. Sequenced by immunoSEQ multiplex PCR; TCRdb stores in-frame clones only, minus some. The top ten clones hold about 8.5% of a sample with under 65,000 clones, roughly three quarters of them seen once. The origin of this receptor is a human donor with non-small cell lung cancer who had a complete response to radiotherapy plus ipilimumab. The rearrangement links TRBV7-9 to TRBJ2-1, with TRBD2 matching 11 bases. The sample consisted of peripheral blood, taken from a patient treated with radiotherapy plus ipilimumab. As DNA, the CDR3 is TGTGCCAGCGGCAGACTAGCGGGATCGGGCGATGAGCAGTTCTTC. It is translated as CASGRLAGSGDEQFF.